This entry lists 26 T cell receptor beta chains sequenced from one sample in a study of identical twins. MiXCR was run by TCRdb on the 5' RACE reads, yielding one entry per CDR3 protein. The sample gives 1.5 million or so distinct CDR3 sequences, 32% of which show up once; 0.25% to 0.3% is in the top ten. Sequenced material: cord blood. The receptors originated from a newborn girl in good health.

The chain combines TRBV24-1 with TRBJ2-5; 8 nucleotides line up with TRBD2. The length of the CDR3 is 16 residues. The germline CDR1 and CDR2 sequences are KGHDR and SFDVKD. Trimming removed 2 bases from V and 5 bases from J; junction bases left unmatched: 9. The CDR3 bases are TGTGCCACCAGTGATTCCAGCGGGAGTATACTCGAGACCCAGTACTTC. It codes for CATSDSSGSILETQYF.

This clonotype was counted only a few times. The chain links TRBV20-1 to TRBJ1-6; 7 bases align to TRBD1. V lost 8 bases to trimming and J lost 5 bases; unmatched junction nucleotides: 9. Germline V gene sequence: CDR1 DFQATT, CDR2 SNEGSKA (reference sequence). CDR3 length: 14 residues. The CDR3 DNA is TGCAGTTTTTACCGGGACAGAAATAATTCACCCCTCCACTTT. Its protein is CSFYRDRNNSPLHF.

This clonotype came up once. The DNA for the CDR3 is TGCGCCAGCAGCTTGGATGCTAGCGGGAGGTCGAACACCGGGGAGCTGTTTTTT. Translating gives CASSLDASGRSNTGELFF. V gene TRBV5-1 combines with J gene TRBJ2-2, with TRBD2 identical over 11 bases. Germline lookup yields CDR1 SGHRS and CDR2 YFSETQ. This CDR3 has 18 residues. After removal of 0 bases from V and 0 bases from J, the junction contained 4 bases not matched to a gene.

The gene calls are TRBV6-6 and TRBJ2-4, with TRBD2 matching over 7 bases. The germline V gene encodes CDR1 MNHNY and CDR2 SVGAGI (reference sequence). Trimming removed 5 bases from V and 7 bases from J; junction bases left unmatched: 8. The CDR3 runs 14 residues. CDR3 sequence (DNA): TGTGCCAGCAGTCGTCTAGCGGAAAGGAACATTCAGTACTTC. Encoded protein: CASSRLAERNIQYF.

V usage is TRBV4-1 and J usage is TRBJ2-1; 7 bases fit TRBD1. The trim removed 5 bases at V and 12 bases at J, leaving 13 bases unmatched. The germline V gene encodes CDR1 MGHRA and CDR2 YSYEKL. There are 14 residues in the CDR3. The CDR3 reads CASSEGGADDRQFF. CDR3 nucleotides: TGCGCCAGCAGCGAAGGGGGCGCTGACGATCGGCAGTTCTTC.

The rearrangement joins TRBV12-3 or TRBV12-4 to TRBJ2-3; 8 bases agree with TRBD2. The CDR3 has 17 residues. After removal of 4 bases from V and 3 bases from J, the junction contained 12 bases not matched to a gene. CDR3 in amino acids: CASSYPSGRANTDTQYF. In DNA, the CDR3 is TGTGCCAGCAGTTACCCCTCCGGGAGGGCCAATACAGATACGCAGTATTTT.

The J gene is TRBJ1-4, the V gene TRBV9, with a weak D call TRBD1 (5 bases). Trimming left V 0 bases short and J 7 bases short, with 19 bases between. The CDR3 is made up of 17 amino acids. Germline V gene sequence: CDR1 SGDLS, CDR2 YYNGEE. CDR3: CASSVDGRAVLGEKLFF. CDR3 coding DNA: TGTGCCAGCAGCGTAGATGGCAGGGCCGTGCTAGGTGAAAAACTGTTTTTT.

The CDR3 region is CSASPMGGNLQGGQVNEQFF. CDR3 sequence (DNA): TGCAGTGCTAGTCCGATGGGGGGGAACCTTCAGGGTGGTCAGGTGAATGAGCAGTTCTTC. The chain is built from TRBV20-1 and TRBJ2-1, with TRBD2 identical over 7 bases. Trimming took 3 bases from V and 7 from J; bases not matched to a gene: 27. The CDR3 has 20 amino acids. The germline CDR1 and CDR2 sequences are DFQATT and SNEGSKA (reference sequence).

The J gene is TRBJ1-2, the V gene TRBV10-3; D might be TRBD1 (6 bases). The V and J ends lost 6 bases and 4 bases respectively, with 21 bases between them. This CDR3 contains 16 residues. Germline V lookup: CDR1 ENHRY, CDR2 SYGVKD. The CDR3 DNA follows: TGTGCCATCAGCACAGGGATGTCTGGAGGGGTCTATGGCTACACCTTC. Its translation: CAISTGMSGGVYGYTF.

This clonotype was found many times. V gene TRBV25-1 combines with J gene TRBJ2-1; TRBD2 might be the D (6 bases). Germline assignment: CDR1 MGHDK and CDR2 SYGVNS. There are 14 residues in the CDR3. Trimming removed 7 bases at V and 8 bases at J, with 18 bases between. As DNA, the CDR3 is TGTGCCAGCAAGAAAGCGGGCCCTCGGGATGAGCAGTTCTTC. This translates into CASKKAGPRDEQFF.

This clonotype was recorded a few times. The chain links TRBV20-1 to TRBJ1-6; possibly TRBD1 for D (5 bases). Trimming shortened V by 6 bases and J by 0 bases, and 12 bases separated the two germline ends. Germline V lookup: CDR1 DFQATT, CDR2 SNEGSKA (reference sequence). The CDR3 is 15 residues long. The CDR3 DNA reads as TGCAGTGCCTCGGGGGGTGACTCCTATAATTCACCCCTCCACTTT. Its translation: CSASGGDSYNSPLHF.

This clonotype turned up a few times. The V call is TRBV27, the J call TRBJ1-2, with no clear D. Trimming pared 0 bases from V and 12 bases from J, leaving 11 bases between. The CDR3 covers 12 residues. In germline, CDR1 is MNHEY, CDR2 SMNVEV (reference sequence). Here the CDR3 DNA reads TGTGCCAGCAGTTTATCCGTGGGGTGGAACACCTTC. Its translation is CASSLSVGWNTF.

This clonotype has just a few counts. CDR3 bases: TGTGCCAGCAGGGAGCTATCCCAAGAGACCCAGTACTTC. Translated, it gives CASRELSQETQYF. The V gene is TRBV27, the J gene TRBJ2-5, with no clear D. The CDR3 has 13 amino acids. CDR1 and CDR2 from the germline V gene are MNHEY and SMNVEV (reference sequence). Trimming removed 6 bases at V and 1 base at J, with 9 bases between.

The chain recombines TRBV27 with TRBJ2-4, with 8 bases that match TRBD1. TRBJ2-7 matches the DNA end more closely, so the J call is doubtful. The germline gives CDR1 MNHEY, CDR2 SMNVEV (reference sequence). The CDR3 spans 15 residues. This CDR3 reads CASSPPGQGKAEQYF. The CDR3 DNA is TGTGCCAGCAGTCCGCCCGGACAGGGTAAGGCCGAGCAGTACTTC.

The chain employs TRBV12-3 or TRBV12-4 and TRBJ2-3; TRBD2 matches 13 bases. This CDR3 has 18 amino acids. The V segment lost 7 bases and the J segment 6 bases; nucleotides outside the gene matches: 16. The CDR3 spells CASTYVGLAGAMVDTQYF. DNA of the CDR3: TGTGCCAGCACCTATGTCGGACTAGCGGGAGCCATGGTGGATACGCAGTATTTT.

This clonotype was seen a handful of times. This chain links TRBV20-1 with TRBJ2-3; TRBD2 matches 11 bases. The CDR3 length is 15 residues. Germline V gene lookup returns CDR1 DFQATT and CDR2 SNEGSKA (reference sequence). V trimming: 3 bases; J trimming: 4 bases; junction bases outside the gene matches: 6. The DNA of the CDR3 is TGCAGTGCTAGTCCGGGACTAGCGGTCCCAGATACGCAGTATTTT. It specifies CSASPGLAVPDTQYF.

This clonotype occurred many times. DNA of the CDR3: TGTGCCAGCAGTTCGGGACTAGTCAATGAGCAGTTCTTC. The encoded protein is CASSSGLVNEQFF. The chain couples TRBV7-2 to TRBJ2-1, with 8 positions matching TRBD2. This CDR3 is 13 amino acids long. Germline CDR1 is SGHTA and CDR2 is FQGNSA. The J segment lost 6 bases and the V segment lost 6 bases, leaving 4 bases of the junction unmatched.

This clonotype was detected a few times. The chain employs TRBV15 and TRBJ1-1; no clear D gene. Germline V gene data show CDR1 as LNHNV and CDR2 as YYDKDF (reference sequence). The CDR3 has 14 residues. Trimming left V 1 base short and J 5 bases short, with 11 bases between. The CDR3 reads CATSRGTSNTEAFF. The CDR3 DNA reads TGTGCCACCAGCAGAGGGACTTCTAATACTGAAGCTTTCTTT.

The chain joins TRBV20-1 to TRBJ1-5; the D gene is possibly TRBD1 (6 bases). V was cut by 3 bases and J by 0 bases, with 9 bases left in between. Germline V gene data show CDR1 as DFQATT and CDR2 as SNEGSKA (reference sequence). This CDR3 is built from 14 residues. CDR3 nucleotide sequence: TGCAGTGCTAGTGGGGGCAGTAGCAATCAGCCCCAGCATTTT. Protein sequence: CSASGGSSNQPQHF.

This clonotype has ten or more counts. The rearrangement links TRBV12-3 or TRBV12-4 to TRBJ1-2, with TRBD1 matching over 8 bases. After removal of 5 bases from V and 6 bases from J, the junction contained 5 bases not matched to a gene. The CDR3 length is 13 residues. CDR3 protein: CASSPQGAHGYTF. For the CDR3, the DNA is TGTGCCAGCAGTCCCCAGGGGGCACATGGCTACACCTTC.

Concerning this clonotype: A junction boundary mismatches the germline segment, possibly from a read error. This chain connects TRBV5-4 to TRBJ2-3; TRBD2 aligns across 9 bases. Germline V CDR1 and CDR2: SGHNT, YYREEE (reference sequence). This CDR3 region has 19 residues. The CDR3 reads CANSLKVLSGGILTDTQYF. The CDR3 DNA follows: TGTGCCAACAGCTTGAAGGTTCTGAGCGGGGGGATCCTCACAGATACGCAGTATTTT.

This clonotype was seen a handful of times. The rearrangement links TRBV9 to TRBJ1-1; D is possibly TRBD1 (5 bases). V dropped 0 bases and J dropped 1 base, with 13 bases sitting between them. Germline V gene data show CDR1 as SGDLS and CDR2 as YYNGEE. The CDR3 is made up of 16 amino acids. The DNA of the CDR3 is TGTGCCAGCAGCGTAGAAGTCCGGGGGTCGAACACTGAAGCTTTCTTT. Amino acid sequence: CASSVEVRGSNTEAFF.

The rearrangement uses TRBV7-2 and TRBJ2-1; D may be TRBD2 (5 bases). This CDR3 is 13 amino acids long. Deletions cut 4 bases from V and 4 bases from J, with 8 bases between. The germline CDR1 and CDR2 sequences are SGHTA and FQGNSA. The CDR3 loop reads CASSSRRYNEQFF. The CDR3 DNA is TGTGCCAGCAGCTCACGGAGGTACAATGAGCAGTTCTTC. The full variable domain, with the rest looked up from reference TRBV7-2 and TRBJ2-1, is GAGVSQSPSNKVTEKGKDVELRCDPISGHTALYWYRQSLGQGLEFLIYFQGNSAPDKSGLPSDRFSAERTGGSVSTLTIQRTQQEDSAVYLCASSSRRYNEQFFGPGTRLTVL.

This clonotype turned up a few times. The chain employs TRBV20-1 and TRBJ1-2; maybe TRBD1 (6 bases). CDR3 length: 14 amino acids. The ends were cut back, 3 bases at V and 2 bases at J, with 13 bases in the middle. Germline values: CDR1 DFQATT, CDR2 SNEGSKA (reference sequence). CDR3 in DNA: TGCAGTGCTAGGCCTAGGGGGGTAAACTATGGCTACACCTTC. Amino acid sequence: CSARPRGVNYGYTF.

J is TRBJ1-1 and V is TRBV15; TRBD1 is a possible D gene (5 bases). The CDR3 loop spans 16 amino acids. Germline CDR1 and CDR2: LNHNV and YYDKDF (reference sequence). Trimming took off 1 base at V and 4 bases at J, with 16 bases between the two ends. CDR3 bases: TGTGCCACCAGCAGAGGTCAAGGCAGGGTGGGCACTGAAGCTTTCTTT. It translates to CATSRGQGRVGTEAFF.

The V call is TRBV12-3 or TRBV12-4, the J call TRBJ2-1; no clear D. Gene TRBJ2-7 matches the end of the DNA better, so the J call may be wrong. The CDR3 is made up of 14 amino acids. CDR3: CASSTGPSLNEQYF. CDR3 in DNA: TGTGCCAGCAGTACGGGCCCTTCGCTCAATGAGCAGTACTTC.